The 25 T cell receptor beta chains given below trace back to one sample, sequenced in a study of blood T cell repertoires in COVID-19. Profiling relied on immunoSEQ multiplex PCR, and the TCRdb table lists in-frame clones only, not all of them. The sample has about 120,000 clones, around nine tenths seen once. Sample: peripheral blood. The receptors originated from a woman aged 70 to 79 who had recovered from COVID-19.

The J gene is TRBJ2-1, the V gene TRBV5-4; TRBD2 matches at 9 bases. The V segment lost 0 bases and the J segment 10 bases; nucleotides outside the gene matches: 2. CDR3 size: 13 residues. Germline values: CDR1 SGHNT, CDR2 YYREEE (reference sequence). CDR3 in DNA: TGTGCCAGCAGCTTGGGGCGGGAGGGCGAGCAGTTCTTC. Protein product: CASSLGREGEQFF.

This chain uses TRBV30 with TRBJ1-1; no reliable D call. Trimming pared 3 bases from V and 10 bases from J, leaving 12 bases between. Per the germline V gene, CDR1 is GTSNPN and CDR2 is SVGIG (reference sequence). The CDR3 has 11 amino acids. This CDR3 reads CAWREAFGAFF. DNA of the CDR3: TGTGCCTGGAGAGAGGCTTTCGGAGCTTTCTTT. The whole variable domain, remainder taken from reference TRBV30 and TRBJ1-1, is SQTIHQWPATLVQPVGSPLSLECTVEGTSNPNLYWYRQAAGRGLQLLFYSVGIGQISSEVPQNLSASRPQDRQFILSSKKLLLSDSGFYLCAWREAFGAFFGQGTRLTVV.

This clone has only a few counts. This chain links TRBV5-4 with TRBJ2-7; TRBD1 aligns across 9 bases. Germline assignment: CDR1 SGHNT and CDR2 YYREEE (reference sequence). The CDR3 has 14 residues. J gave up 7 bases and V 1 base, and 6 bases lay outside the gene matches. Written as DNA, the CDR3 is TGTGCCAGCAGCTTGCTACAGGGGGCGGGGGAGCAGTACTTC. It is translated as CASSLLQGAGEQYF.

This clone occurred once. V gene TRBV5-1 combines with J gene TRBJ1-2; 8 bases are shared with TRBD1. This CDR3 contains 15 residues. Germline V CDR1 and CDR2: SGHRS, YFSETQ. V was pared by 0 bases and J by 7 bases, with 8 bases of the junction left unmatched. CDR3 bases: TGCGCCAGCAGCTTGGCCGGAGACAGGGGAGGTGGCTACACCTTC. This gives the protein CASSLAGDRGGGYTF. Based on the CDR3 plus reference TRBV5-1 and TRBJ1-2, the full variable domain is KAGVTQTPRYLIKTRGQQVTLSCSPISGHRSVSWYQQTPGQGLQFLFEYFSETQRNKGNFPGRFSGRQFSNSRSEMNVSTLELGDSALYLCASSLAGDRGGGYTFGSGTRLTVV.

This clone was found once. The chain combines TRBV12-1 with TRBJ1-4; TRBD1 is the table's D call and was not checked against the DNA. TRBV12-1 is assigned pseudogene status. The CDR3 loop spans 18 amino acids. The CDR3 protein is CASSSGQGVPTTNEKLFF. The CDR3 region has the DNA TGTGCCAGCAGCTCCGGACAGGGGGTCCCAACAACTAATGAAAAACTGTTTTTT.

V gene TRBV19 combines with J gene TRBJ2-6; TRBD2 is a possible D gene (5 bases). Between the trimmed V and J ends, which lost 4 bases and 2 bases, there was a span of 9 bases. CDR1 is LNHDA and CDR2 is SQIVND in the germline V gene (reference sequence). The CDR3 has 15 amino acids. CDR3 loop: CASSKAGTGANVLTF. CDR3 coding DNA: TGTGCCAGTAGTAAGGCCGGGACTGGGGCCAACGTCCTGACTTTC.

This clone was observed a single time. The V gene is TRBV3-1 (or the pseudogene TRBV3-2), the J gene TRBJ1-5; possible D gene TRBD1, 6 bases. Germline values: CDR1 LGHDT, CDR2 YNNKEL (reference sequence). V shed 6 bases and J shed 6 bases, with 15 bases lying between them. This CDR3 contains 14 residues. The CDR3: CASSRGGFGQPQHF. The CDR3 coding sequence is TGTGCCAGCAGTAGAGGGGGTTTCGGTCAGCCCCAGCATTTT.

The chain employs TRBV2 and TRBJ1-2; D unresolved. Trimming removed 3 bases from V and 4 bases from J, with 6 bases in between. CDR1 is SNHLY and CDR2 is FYNNEI in the germline V gene. There are 12 residues in the CDR3. CDR3 in DNA: TGTGCCAGCAGTGACGGGGTCTATGGCTACACCTTC. It encodes CASSDGVYGYTF.

The V gene is TRBV9, the J gene TRBJ2-3; TRBD2 might be the D (6 bases). Germline V lookup: CDR1 SGDLS, CDR2 YYNGEE. The CDR3 totals 15 residues. V lost 5 bases, J lost 3 bases, and 16 bases lay in between. This chain's CDR3 is CASSAPGGRTDTQYF. The CDR3 DNA is TGTGCCAGCAGTGCCCCCGGGGGTCGGACAGATACGCAGTATTTT.

The V and J genes are TRBV21-1 and TRBJ2-3; TRBD2 was called by the table and not checked on the DNA. TRBV21-1 is a documented pseudogene. The CDR3 runs to 18 residues. CDR3 sequence: CASSKWGSSGAGTDTQYF. CDR3 DNA sequence: TGTGCCAGCAGCAAATGGGGGAGTAGCGGGGCTGGCACAGATACGCAGTATTTT.

This clone was observed a single time. The CDR3 nucleotides read TGTGCCAGCCGAGAGGGGGGGGCAAGCTACGAGCAGTACTTC. Amino acid sequence: CASREGGASYEQYF. The V gene is TRBV6-5, the J gene TRBJ2-7; the D gene is possibly TRBD2 (7 bases). Germline CDR1 and CDR2: MNHEY and SVGAGI. V was pared by 8 bases and J by 3 bases, with 17 bases between. The CDR3 is 14 residues long.

The chain carries TRBV19 and TRBJ1-6, with 9 bases lining up with TRBD1. This CDR3 has 14 residues. Germline CDR1 LNHDA, CDR2 SQIVND (reference sequence). Trimming cost V 4 bases and J 7 bases; bases outside gene matches: 2. The CDR3 DNA reads as TGTGCCAGTAGTAGCGGACAGGGGAATTCACCCCTCCACTTT. It yields the protein CASSSGQGNSPLHF.

The chain employs TRBV5-1 and TRBJ2-1; the match to TRBD2 covers 14 bases. The CDR3 totals 16 residues. With 3 bases clipped from V and 8 bases from J, the junction kept 7 bases outside the gene matches. Germline V gene data show CDR1 as SGHRS and CDR2 as YFSETQ. CDR3 loop: CASSSGLAGGSDEQFF. In DNA form, the CDR3 reads TGCGCCAGCAGCTCCGGACTAGCGGGGGGTTCGGATGAGCAGTTCTTC.

The CDR3: CASSPSRGYQPQHF. CDR3 bases: TGTGCCAGCAGCCCCTCAAGGGGGTACCAGCCCCAGCATTTT. The chain uses TRBV6-5 and TRBJ1-5; D perhaps matches TRBD1 (6 bases). The germline V gene has CDR1 MNHEY and CDR2 SVGAGI. This CDR3 is built from 14 residues. V was shortened by 6 bases and J by 7 bases, with 16 bases between the two germline ends.

V usage is TRBV20-1 and J usage is TRBJ2-3; no definite D call. From germline, CDR1 is DFQATT and CDR2 SNEGSKA (reference sequence). Trimming stripped 2 bases from V and 6 bases from J, with 6 bases between. The CDR3 loop spans 11 amino acids. The CDR3 is CSARPEDTQYF. Written as DNA, the CDR3 is TGCAGTGCTAGACCCGAGGATACGCAGTATTTT.

Of note for this clone: This CDR3 is also generated by other DNA sequences in the sample. The V gene is TRBV6-2 or TRBV6-3, the J gene TRBJ2-7; 7 bases agree with TRBD1. CDR3 length: 15 residues. Germline V gene data show CDR1 as MNHEY and CDR2 as SVGEGT. V gave up 5 bases and J gave up 4 bases; unmatched junction bases: 11. CDR3 nucleotides: TGTGCCAGCAGTCACCGCCGGGACAGAGCATACGAGCAGTACTTC. The encoded protein is CASSHRRDRAYEQYF.

The rearrangement uses TRBV4-2 and TRBJ2-1, with TRBD1 matching 10 bases. Germline V gives CDR1 LGHNA, CDR2 YNFKEQ. Germline trimming cut 5 bases from V and 7 bases from J; bases unmatched to any gene: 2. CDR3 length equals 13 residues. The CDR3 loop reads CASSGQGGNEQFF. In nucleotides, the CDR3 is TGTGCCAGCAGCGGACAGGGGGGGAATGAGCAGTTCTTC.

The V gene is TRBV13, the J gene TRBJ2-2; D gene uncertain. The CDR3 covers 15 residues. Trimming took 3 bases from V and 5 from J, leaving 13 bases between them. Germline CDR1 reads PRHDT; CDR2 reads FYEKMQ (reference sequence). CDR3 in DNA: TGTGCCAGCAGCTTCACTCCCCCGAGAACCGGGGAGCTGTTTTTT. Translation: CASSFTPPRTGELFF.

The J gene is TRBJ2-2, the V gene TRBV18; D perhaps matches TRBD2 (5 bases). Looked up from germline, CDR1 is KGHSH and CDR2 is LQKENI. The CDR3 length is 14 residues. Trimming took 4 bases from V and 3 from J, leaving 9 bases between them. The CDR3 loop is CASSLTRDTGELFF. DNA of the CDR3: TGTGCCAGCTCACTAACTAGGGACACCGGGGAGCTGTTTTTT.

The chain recombines TRBV24-1 with TRBJ2-5; D remains unclear. Germline V gives CDR1 KGHDR, CDR2 SFDVKD. The V and J ends lost 1 base and 4 bases respectively, with 9 bases between them. There are 14 residues in the CDR3. The chain's CDR3 is CATSDFFAGETQYF. Here the CDR3 DNA reads TGTGCCACCAGTGATTTTTTTGCCGGAGAGACCCAGTACTTC.

CDR3 nucleotides: TGTGCCAGCAGCTTCCAGGGACTAGCGGGAGAGCAGTACTTC. Translated, it gives CASSFQGLAGEQYF. V gene TRBV7-2 combines with J gene TRBJ2-7, with TRBD2 matching over 13 bases. Trimming removed 3 bases from V and 7 bases from J; junction bases left unmatched: 3. Germline V gives CDR1 SGHTA, CDR2 FQGNSA. The CDR3 spans 14 residues. Variable domain in full (rest from reference TRBV7-2 and TRBJ2-7): GAGVSQSPSNKVTEKGKDVELRCDPISGHTALYWYRQSLGQGLEFLIYFQGNSAPDKSGLPSDRFSAERTGGSVSTLTIQRTQQEDSAVYLCASSFQGLAGEQYFGPGTRLTVT.

The V and J genes are TRBV6-2 or TRBV6-3 and TRBJ1-5, with D uncertain. CDR1 and CDR2 (germline): MNHEY, SVGEGT. The CDR3 contains 16 residues. V lost 7 bases and J lost 0, with 16 bases in between. The CDR3 here is CASTPRGQNSNQPQHF. The CDR3 region has the DNA TGTGCCAGCACCCCCCGCGGTCAGAATAGCAATCAGCCCCAGCATTTT.

The chain employs TRBV7-2 and TRBJ2-3; 9 nucleotides match TRBD1. V gave up 7 bases and J gave up 5 bases; unmatched junction bases: 7. The CDR3 is 14 amino acids. Germline V CDR1 and CDR2: SGHTA, FQGNSA. The CDR3 coding sequence is TGTGCCAGCACCCCTGGACAGGGGAGAGATACGCAGTATTTT. Amino acids: CASTPGQGRDTQYF.

The chain links TRBV6-5 to TRBJ2-7; 12 bases line up with TRBD1. Germline V gene lookup returns CDR1 MNHEY and CDR2 SVGAGI. CDR3 length equals 15 residues. Unmatched junction bases numbered 3, after V lost 0 bases and J lost 6 bases. DNA of the CDR3: TGTGCCAGCAGTTACTCCGGGACAGGGGGCAGCGAGCAGTACTTC. As protein: CASSYSGTGGSEQYF.

The rearrangement joins TRBV7-9 to TRBJ2-7; maybe TRBD2 (5 bases). The V gene's germline CDR1 is SEHNR and CDR2 FQNEAQ (reference sequence). Between the trimmed V and J ends, which lost 2 bases and 6 bases, there was a span of 20 bases. This CDR3 has 16 amino acids. The CDR3 protein is CASSLMTPAGQTEQYF. The CDR3 coding sequence is TGTGCCAGCAGCTTAATGACGCCCGCGGGTCAGACCGAGCAGTACTTC.